This TCR beta chain was captured in a study of T cells after yellow fever vaccination (dated by TCRdb to between 2019 and 2020). Concerning the study at large: Libraries from fractions with low cell numbers were prepared with the SMART-Seq v4 Ultra Low Input RNA kit. To track T-cell clones before and after primary and booster YFV17D yellow fever vaccination, bulk TCR alpha and beta repertoires were sequenced longitudinally. The cohort comprised two healthy male donors, one aged 18 to 30 and one aged 30 to 40 years. Blood was collected at multiple timepoints before and after primary and secondary immunization, and bulk PBMC replicates and cell subsets were isolated. General study outcomes and caveats: Because only two donors were included in the study, the extent to which the findings can be generalized is limited. Computational filtering was needed because FACS-sorted repertoires could contain abundant contaminating clonotypes from the bulk population. A small share of clonotypes occurred in both CD4 and CD8 compartments, likely arising from convergent recombination. Compared with the primary T-cell response, the secondary T-cell response was weaker but faster, peaking on day 5 rather than day 15. After the booster, most clones that had expanded after primary vaccination were detected again (around 97% of CD4 and about 88% of CD8), suggesting broad maintenance of memory.

In regard to this clonotype: What antigen it recognizes has not been identified. It has no much larger one-base neighbor in the sample; base qualities were not kept.

What the treatment or condition label conveys for this sample: live attenuated yellow fever vaccine strain. A standard Ficoll-Paque protocol was used to isolate PBMCs from peripheral blood. Dynabeads CD4 and CD8 positive selection kits were used to isolate CD4 and CD8 T-cell fractions. TriZol was used to extract RNA from bulk PBMCs, from CD4 and CD8 fractions, and from dextramer-positive and dextramer-negative fractions. The CDR3, cysteine through phenylalanine, is 15 amino acids long. Kept here is only the CDR3 DNA, which spans 45 bases and is read in frame from base 1. CDR1 and CDR2, looked up from the germline V gene (reference sequence), are GTSNPN and SVGIG. V lost 5 bases and J lost 0 bases, and the count of bases not matched to a germline gene is 1. Instrument on record: Illumina NovaSeq 6000. TCR cDNA was made using 5'RACE template switching, a step that added a universal primer site and unique molecular identifiers. Priming of cDNA synthesis was performed from both the TCR alpha and TCR beta constant segments. Two PCR steps were used to amplify libraries, with sample barcodes and sequencing adapters being added in the second step. Libraries were sequenced on Illumina HiSeq 2500 (2x100 bp) or NovaSeq (2x150 bp). Turning to the authors' computational methods: Reads were demultiplexed and collapsed into UMI consensus sequences with MIGEC, and V(D)J alignment was performed with MiXCR. Vaccine-responding clonotypes were defined with edgeR using replicate PBMC samples, requiring FDR below 0.01 and a log2 fold change above 5 up to day 15. CD4 or CD8 identity was assigned to each bulk clonotype according to whether the clonotype was present at higher abundance in the sequenced CD4 repertoire or the sequenced CD8 repertoire. TCRdb reprocessing: public reads trimmed at Q25 with fastp, clones called with MiXCR, in-frame beta chains kept. Each CDR3 protein gets just one entry, which takes the most common genes and DNA from the rows behind it. Clone size and V and J calls follow TCRdb, not the original study. In all, the sample holds hundreds of thousands of distinct CDR3 sequences, and roughly 8.7% of those were seen once. The ten most abundant clones make up about 3.5% of the sample.

Sequences were derived from CD4+ T cells sorted from PBMCs, sampled 5 days after the yellow fever booster vaccination. In this chain, TRBV30 is recombined with TRBJ2-6; TRBD1 lines up with 10 middle nucleotides. The source of this sequence is a man between 18 and 29 years old who received the YFV17D yellow fever vaccine. CDR3 reads: CAWGQGGSGANVLTF. The sequenced DNA is TGTGCCTGGGGACAGGGGGGCTCTGGGGCCAACGTCCTGACTTTC.